The 31 T cell receptor beta chains below come from one sample, sequenced in a study of T cells after yellow fever vaccination. TCRdb used MiXCR to reprocess the 5' RACE reads, holding one entry per CDR3 protein. The top ten clones hold about a sixth of a sample with 300,000 to 400,000 distinct CDR3 sequences, 8.7% of them seen once. The specimen comprised PBMCs, sampled on the day of the first yellow fever vaccination. Receptors were obtained from a man between 18 and 29 years old who received the YFV17D yellow fever vaccine.

This clonotype appeared many times. The chain links TRBV29-1 to TRBJ2-3, with D perhaps TRBD1 (5 bases). Germline CDR1 reads SQVTM; CDR2 reads ANQGSEA. V shed 6 bases and J shed 3 bases, with 16 bases lying between them. This CDR3 contains 14 residues. Written as DNA, the CDR3 is TGCAGCGTCGGTGGACACCAAGGGACAGATACGCAGTATTTT. Protein sequence: CSVGGHQGTDTQYF.

This chain uses TRBV20-1 with TRBJ2-3; TRBD2 aligns across 8 bases. The V gene end was trimmed by 6 bases and the J gene end by 2 bases; junction bases not matched to a gene: 16. This CDR3 is built from 17 residues. Per germline, CDR1 DFQATT and CDR2 SNEGSKA (reference sequence). The CDR3 nucleotides are TGCAGTGCCCCCTCGAGGGGGGCTAGCGGGTCCACAGATACGCAGTATTTT. Encoded protein: CSAPSRGASGSTDTQYF.

In this sample, this clonotype turned up many times. This chain connects TRBV5-5 to TRBJ2-7; perhaps D is TRBD1 or TRBD2 (5 bases each). The germline gives CDR1 SGHKS, CDR2 YYEKEE (reference sequence). Trimming pared 4 bases from V and 4 bases from J, leaving 18 bases between. The CDR3 is 15 amino acids. The CDR3 here is CASSRLGSREYEQYF. The DNA of the CDR3 is TGTGCCAGCAGCAGATTAGGCAGCAGGGAGTACGAGCAGTACTTC. The entire variable domain, with the rest obtained from reference TRBV5-5 and TRBJ2-7, is as follows: DAGVTQSPTHLIKTRGQQVTLRCSPISGHKSVSWYQQVLGQGPQFIFQYYEKEERGRGNFPDRFSARQFPNYSSELNVNALLLGDSALYLCASSRLGSREYEQYFGPGTRLTVT.

This clonotype was seen more than once but under ten times. The chain uses TRBV20-1 and TRBJ2-5; 8 nucleotides align to TRBD2. Germline CDR1 is DFQATT and CDR2 is SNEGSKA (reference sequence). This CDR3 spans 12 amino acids. Trimming at V came to 5 bases and at J to 5 bases, leaving 4 bases not matched to a gene. DNA of the CDR3: TGCAGTGCTCGACTAGCGTATGAGACCCAGTACTTC. Its protein product is CSARLAYETQYF.

This clonotype was counted ten times or more. The genes are TRBV20-1 and TRBJ2-1; 8 bases agree with TRBD1. Per the germline V gene, CDR1 is DFQATT and CDR2 is SNEGSKA (reference sequence). V dropped 6 bases and J dropped 7; count of bases not matched to a gene: 14. The CDR3 covers 15 residues. The DNA of the CDR3 is TGCAGTGCCTTACCTACAGGGGGGCTTCGAAATGAGCAGTTCTTC. It translates to CSALPTGGLRNEQFF.

This clonotype was counted at least ten times. This chain joins TRBV7-9 and TRBJ2-2; D remains unclear. The V and J ends lost 4 bases and 4 bases respectively, with 10 bases between them. CDR3 length equals 14 residues. The germline V gene has CDR1 SEHNR and CDR2 FQNEAQ (reference sequence). The CDR3 DNA reads as TGTGCCAGCAGCTCCGACCCTCGCACCGGGGAGCTGTTTTTT. Residues: CASSSDPRTGELFF.

The genes are TRBV6-5 and TRBJ1-5; no firm D call. CDR3 size: 13 residues. Trimming left V 2 bases short and J 4 bases short, with 6 bases between. The germline gives CDR1 MNHEY, CDR2 SVGAGI. The CDR3 region has the DNA TGTGCCAGCAGTTACAGTCCAAATCAGCCCCAGCATTTT. Amino acid sequence: CASSYSPNQPQHF.

This clonotype was detected only a few times. The rearrangement joins TRBV2 to TRBJ2-5; D is perhaps TRBD1 (5 bases). Trimming pared 6 bases from V and 2 bases from J, leaving 7 bases between. Germline values: CDR1 SNHLY, CDR2 FYNNEI. This CDR3 has 12 amino acids. The CDR3 region is CASRGEQETQYF. The DNA for the CDR3 is TGTGCCAGCAGAGGGGAACAAGAGACCCAGTACTTC.

The chain couples TRBV7-8 to TRBJ2-1; D is perhaps TRBD2 (5 bases). In germline, CDR1 is SGHVS, CDR2 FQNEAQ. V dropped 5 bases and J dropped 0 bases, with 14 bases sitting between them. The length of the CDR3 is 16 residues. The CDR3 nucleotides are TGTGCCAGCAGCAGACAAGGAGGCAGCTCCTACAATGAGCAGTTCTTC. The encoded protein is CASSRQGGSSYNEQFF.

In its sample, this clonotype was seen many times. The chain uses TRBV29-1 and TRBJ1-2; D may be TRBD1 (6 bases). V was shortened by 6 bases and J by 7 bases, with 15 bases between the two germline ends. This CDR3 has 12 amino acids. CDR1 is SQVTM, CDR2 ANQGSEA, per germline. CDR3 amino acids: CSVPQGLGGYTF. CDR3 DNA: TGCAGCGTGCCTCAGGGGCTCGGTGGCTACACCTTC.

This clonotype was seen a handful of times. The chain carries TRBV5-1 and TRBJ2-5, with D unclear. There are 15 residues in the CDR3. Germline-derived CDR1 and CDR2 are SGHRS and YFSETQ. V lost 4 bases to trimming and J lost 1 base, with 14 bases between them. CDR3 sequence (DNA): TGCGCCAGCAGCCCACAGAGATTATCCCAAGAGACCCAGTACTTC. Its protein is CASSPQRLSQETQYF.

This clonotype has just a few counts. V gene TRBV6-2 or TRBV6-3 combines with J gene TRBJ1-1; no clear D. V was cut by 0 bases and J by 3 bases, with 11 bases left in between. The germline CDR1 and CDR2 sequences are MNHEY and SVGEGT. The CDR3 has 15 residues. CDR3 coding DNA: TGTGCCAGCAGTTACTCGCAGAGAGGGCACACTGAAGCTTTCTTT. The encoded protein is CASSYSQRGHTEAFF.

The V call is TRBV12-3 or TRBV12-4, the J call TRBJ1-6; D may be TRBD1 (5 bases). The CDR3 consists of 14 residues. The V end was cut by 5 bases, the J end by 10 bases, with 15 bases between. The CDR3 region is CASSLQGEVSPLHF. The CDR3 coding sequence is TGTGCCAGCAGTCTGCAGGGTGAGGTGTCACCCCTCCACTTT.

The chain links TRBV5-1 to TRBJ1-1; D gene ambiguous. V was shortened by 1 base and J by 11 bases, with 12 bases between the two germline ends. Germline CDR1 SGHRS, CDR2 YFSETQ. The CDR3 has 12 residues. The CDR3 coding sequence is TGCGCCAGCAGCTTGAATGGCGGTGGGGCTTTCTTT. Residues: CASSLNGGGAFF.

There are many counts of this clonotype. The rearrangement joins TRBV20-1 to TRBJ2-7; no definite D call. The V end lost 6 bases, the J end lost 0 bases, and 12 bases lay between the germline ends. From germline, CDR1 is DFQATT and CDR2 SNEGSKA (reference sequence). CDR3 size: 13 residues. DNA for the CDR3: TGCAGTGCCGCCAACACGATCTCCTACGAGCAGTACTTC. As protein: CSAANTISYEQYF.

This clonotype turned up a few times. V and J are TRBV9 and TRBJ2-3; 14 positions match TRBD2. The CDR3 has 17 amino acids. Unmatched junction bases numbered 12, after V lost 4 bases and J lost 8 bases. The V gene's germline CDR1 is SGDLS and CDR2 YYNGEE. The CDR3 is CASSPGLAGGSRGTQYF. Written as DNA, the CDR3 is TGTGCCAGCAGCCCAGGACTAGCGGGGGGTTCTCGCGGTACGCAGTATTTT. The full variable domain, completed using reference TRBV9 and TRBJ2-3, is DSGVTQTPKHLITATGQRVTLRCSPRSGDLSVYWYQQSLDQGLQFLIQYYNGEERAKGNILERFSAQQFPDLHSELNLSSLELGDSALYFCASSPGLAGGSRGTQYFGPGTRLTVL.

The chain carries TRBV5-6 and TRBJ1-2, with 8 positions matching TRBD1. Per germline, CDR1 SGHDT and CDR2 YYEEEE. V shed 4 bases, J shed 11 bases, and the junction held 10 bases outside the gene matches. CDR3 length equals 13 residues. The CDR3 DNA reads TGTGCCAGCAGCCCTCTAGACAGGGGATGGTACACCTTC. Protein: CASSPLDRGWYTF.

V and J are TRBV6-5 and TRBJ2-7; TRBD2 might be the D (5 bases). Germline assignment: CDR1 MNHEY and CDR2 SVGAGI. Trimming left V 2 bases short and J 7 bases short, with 15 bases between. The CDR3 spans 14 residues. The CDR3 DNA is TGTGCCAGCAGTTACCCCGGGGAAGCTCGGGAGCAGTACTTC. It encodes CASSYPGEAREQYF.

The chain carries TRBV2 and TRBJ1-1; a weak D match, TRBD1 (5 bases). V was cut by 0 bases and J by 10 bases, with 12 bases left in between. CDR3 length: 13 amino acids. The germline CDR1 and CDR2 sequences are SNHLY and FYNNEI. The CDR3 region has the DNA TGTGCCAGCAGTGAAGCGGGGATGGGGGGAGCTTTCTTT. It specifies CASSEAGMGGAFF.

This clonotype was seen at least ten times. This chain's CDR3 is CASSLAGGHNEQFF. CDR3 bases: TGTGCCAGCAGCCTAGCGGGGGGGCACAATGAGCAGTTCTTC. The chain recombines TRBV7-3 with TRBJ2-1; TRBD2 matches at 12 bases. The CDR3 runs 14 residues. Germline CDR1 SGHTA, CDR2 FQGTGA. Trimming removed 5 bases from V and 5 bases from J; junction bases left unmatched: 1.

Comments on this clonotype: Sequence at one end of the junction differs from germline and may be a read error. CDR3 bases: TGTGCCAGCAGTGACTTGACAGGTCTCAATCAGCCCCGGCATTTT. Encoded protein: CASSDLTGLNQPRHF. The chain joins TRBV12-3 or TRBV12-4 to TRBJ1-5; tentative D call: TRBD1 (6 bases). This CDR3 has 15 residues.

Turning to this clonotype: The junction and the germline gene differ at one end; a read error may be behind it. V and J are TRBV12-3 or TRBV12-4 and TRBJ2-2; tentative D call: TRBD1 (6 bases). CDR3 size: 13 residues. This CDR3 reads CASILQGSGELFF. CDR3 bases: TGTGCCAGCATTTTACAGGGCTCCGGGGAGCTGTTTTTT.

The rearrangement links TRBV30 to TRBJ1-4; 8 positions agree with TRBD1. The ends lost 1 base at V and 10 bases at J; junction bases unmatched: 5. Germline CDR1 GTSNPN, CDR2 SVGIG (reference sequence). The CDR3 loop spans 13 amino acids. For the CDR3, the DNA is TGTGCCTGGAGTGAGACAGGGGCGGGAAAACTGTTTTTT. Amino acids: CAWSETGAGKLFF.

The gene calls are TRBV4-1 and TRBJ2-1; TRBD2 matches at 9 bases. CDR1 MGHRA and CDR2 YSYEKL come from the germline V gene. Losses at the gene ends were 4 bases for V and 3 bases for J; bases not matched to a gene: 4. The CDR3 is 15 residues long. CDR3 sequence reads: CASSRGLAYYNEQFF. The CDR3 bases are TGCGCCAGCAGCCGAGGACTAGCGTACTACAATGAGCAGTTCTTC.

This clonotype was counted between two and nine times. This chain uses TRBV5-1 with TRBJ2-3; 9 positions agree with TRBD2. Germline values: CDR1 SGHRS, CDR2 YFSETQ. The trim removed 1 base at V and 4 bases at J, leaving 7 bases unmatched. The CDR3 runs 16 residues. CDR3 sequence: CASSLSGGGGADTQYF. The CDR3, as DNA: TGCGCCAGCAGCTTGTCGGGCGGGGGGGGAGCAGATACGCAGTATTTT.

The chain joins TRBV6-5 to TRBJ1-6; D remains unclear. Between the trimmed V and J ends, which lost 2 bases and 7 bases, there was a span of 6 bases. Germline V gene lookup returns CDR1 MNHEY and CDR2 SVGAGI. CDR3 length: 13 amino acids. The CDR3 here is CASSYVRNSPLHF. CDR3 DNA sequence: TGTGCCAGCAGTTACGTGAGGAATTCACCCCTCCACTTT.

This clonotype was detected a few times. CDR3 sequence reads: CASSLADKLYGYTF. CDR3 in DNA: TGTGCCAGCAGCTTAGCAGATAAGCTCTATGGCTACACCTTC. The V and J genes are TRBV7-2 and TRBJ1-2; D is uncertain. This CDR3 comprises 14 residues. Germline CDR1 is SGHTA and CDR2 is FQGNSA. V lost 0 bases and J 4 bases, leaving 9 bases between the germline ends. Full variable domain (missing parts from reference TRBV7-2 and TRBJ1-2): GAGVSQSPSNKVTEKGKDVELRCDPISGHTALYWYRQSLGQGLEFLIYFQGNSAPDKSGLPSDRFSAERTGGSVSTLTIQRTQQEDSAVYLCASSLADKLYGYTFGSGTRLTVV.

There are a few counts of this clonotype. The CDR3 DNA follows: TGTGCCAGCAGACGAACTAGCGGAGAGACCCAGTACTTC. Residues: CASRRTSGETQYF. J is TRBJ2-5 and V is TRBV6-1, with 8 nucleotides matching TRBD2. From germline, CDR1 is MNHNS and CDR2 SASEGT. Trimming cost V 6 bases and J 4 bases; bases outside gene matches: 4. The CDR3 is 13 residues long.

The J gene is TRBJ1-2, the V gene TRBV9; maybe TRBD1 (6 bases). The length of the CDR3 is 13 residues. Germline-derived CDR1 and CDR2 are SGDLS and YYNGEE. The ends were cut back, 3 bases at V and 5 bases at J, with 11 bases in the middle. The DNA of the CDR3 is TGTGCCAGCAGCGCGGACAGAGCGTATGGCTACACCTTC. Its protein is CASSADRAYGYTF.

The table lists this clonotype with many counts. The CDR3 protein is CASSPTRTDTQYF. The CDR3 DNA sequence: TGCGCCAGCAGCCCGACTAGAACAGATACGCAGTATTTT. The rearrangement uses TRBV4-3 and TRBJ2-3, with a possible D match to TRBD2 (6 bases). Germline V CDR1 and CDR2: LGHNA, YSLEER. The CDR3 contains 13 residues. V gave up 4 bases and J gave up 3 bases, with 8 bases separating them.

The rearrangement uses TRBV5-1 and TRBJ2-3; 7 bases line up with TRBD1. Losses at the gene ends were 0 bases for V and 4 bases for J; bases not matched to a gene: 8. CDR3 size: 16 residues. Germline loops: CDR1 SGHRS, CDR2 YFSETQ. CDR3 in DNA: TGCGCCAGCAGCTTGGTCGCCGGGACAGATCCAGATACGCAGTATTTT. Protein sequence: CASSLVAGTDPDTQYF. Complete variable domain (other parts from reference TRBV5-1 and TRBJ2-3): KAGVTQTPRYLIKTRGQQVTLSCSPISGHRSVSWYQQTPGQGLQFLFEYFSETQRNKGNFPGRFSGRQFSNSRSEMNVSTLELGDSALYLCASSLVAGTDPDTQYFGPGTRLTVL.